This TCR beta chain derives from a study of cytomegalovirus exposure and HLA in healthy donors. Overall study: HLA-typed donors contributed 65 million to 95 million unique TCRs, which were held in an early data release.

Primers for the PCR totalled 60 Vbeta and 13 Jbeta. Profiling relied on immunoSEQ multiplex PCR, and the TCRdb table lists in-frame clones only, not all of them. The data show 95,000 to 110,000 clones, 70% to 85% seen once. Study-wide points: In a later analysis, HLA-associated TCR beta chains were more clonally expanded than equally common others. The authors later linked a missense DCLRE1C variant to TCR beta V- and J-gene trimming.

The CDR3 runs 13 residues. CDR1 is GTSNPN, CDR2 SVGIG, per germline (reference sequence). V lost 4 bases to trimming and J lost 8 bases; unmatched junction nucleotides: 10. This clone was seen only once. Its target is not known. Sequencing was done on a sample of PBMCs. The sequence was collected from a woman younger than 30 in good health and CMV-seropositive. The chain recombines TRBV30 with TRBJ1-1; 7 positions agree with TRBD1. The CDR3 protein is CAWNPTGSIEAFF. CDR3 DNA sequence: TGTGCCTGGAATCCGACAGGGTCAATAGAAGCTTTCTTT.